The 5 T cell receptor beta chains listed next were all sequenced from one sample in a study of T cell clones after liver transplantation. Clones were sequenced by immunoSEQ multiplex PCR, and TCRdb holds only the in-frame ones, with some missing. The sample consists of some 120,000 clones, less than 95% of them appearing once. This material consisted of CD4+ T cells from blood, taken 12 months after liver transplant. These receptor sequences come from a human patient who received a liver transplant. These T cells may partly come from the graft donor.

The chain carries TRBV5-1 and TRBJ2-7; D may be TRBD1 or TRBD2 (6 bases each). The CDR3 totals 15 residues. Germline CDR1 is SGHRS and CDR2 is YFSETQ. V shed 5 bases and J shed 0 bases, with 15 bases lying between them. The CDR3 loop is CASRMGGQSSYEQYF. The CDR3 DNA follows: TGCGCCAGCAGAATGGGGGGACAAAGCTCCTACGAGCAGTACTTC.

The gene calls are TRBV5-1 and TRBJ1-4, with TRBD1 identical over 9 bases. The junction had 4 bases not matched to a gene; V was cut back by 0 bases and J by 7 bases. The germline V gene encodes CDR1 SGHRS and CDR2 YFSETQ. CDR3 size: 15 residues. The CDR3 reads CASSLGDREAEKLFF. In nucleotides, the CDR3 is TGCGCCAGCAGCTTGGGGGACAGGGAGGCTGAAAAACTGTTTTTT.

This clone has only one observation. The chain uses TRBV5-6 and TRBJ2-2; 7 bases are shared with TRBD2. This CDR3 region has 13 residues. V was pared by 4 bases and J by 7 bases, with 4 bases of the junction left unmatched. Germline V gene sequence: CDR1 SGHDT, CDR2 YYEEEE. CDR3: CASSMTSYGELFF. The DNA for the CDR3 is TGTGCCAGCAGCATGACTAGCTACGGGGAGCTGTTTTTT.

The J gene is TRBJ2-7, the V gene TRBV11-3; perhaps D is TRBD1 or TRBD2 (5 bases each). CDR3 size: 14 residues. The germline gives CDR1 SGHNT, CDR2 YENEEA. V was pared by 5 bases and J by 5 bases, with 16 bases between. The CDR3 loop is CASSPFSLGDEQYF. The CDR3 nucleotides read TGTGCCAGCAGCCCTTTTTCTCTGGGGGACGAGCAGTACTTC.

CDR3 in amino acids: CASSLGFGDSGANVLTF. For the CDR3, the DNA is TGCGCCAGCAGCTTGGGTTTCGGGGACTCTGGGGCCAACGTCCTGACTTTC. The chain links TRBV5-1 to TRBJ2-6, with D possibly being TRBD2 (5 bases). The CDR3 runs 17 residues. Germline values: CDR1 SGHRS, CDR2 YFSETQ. Trimming took 0 bases from V and 0 from J, leaving 10 bases between them.